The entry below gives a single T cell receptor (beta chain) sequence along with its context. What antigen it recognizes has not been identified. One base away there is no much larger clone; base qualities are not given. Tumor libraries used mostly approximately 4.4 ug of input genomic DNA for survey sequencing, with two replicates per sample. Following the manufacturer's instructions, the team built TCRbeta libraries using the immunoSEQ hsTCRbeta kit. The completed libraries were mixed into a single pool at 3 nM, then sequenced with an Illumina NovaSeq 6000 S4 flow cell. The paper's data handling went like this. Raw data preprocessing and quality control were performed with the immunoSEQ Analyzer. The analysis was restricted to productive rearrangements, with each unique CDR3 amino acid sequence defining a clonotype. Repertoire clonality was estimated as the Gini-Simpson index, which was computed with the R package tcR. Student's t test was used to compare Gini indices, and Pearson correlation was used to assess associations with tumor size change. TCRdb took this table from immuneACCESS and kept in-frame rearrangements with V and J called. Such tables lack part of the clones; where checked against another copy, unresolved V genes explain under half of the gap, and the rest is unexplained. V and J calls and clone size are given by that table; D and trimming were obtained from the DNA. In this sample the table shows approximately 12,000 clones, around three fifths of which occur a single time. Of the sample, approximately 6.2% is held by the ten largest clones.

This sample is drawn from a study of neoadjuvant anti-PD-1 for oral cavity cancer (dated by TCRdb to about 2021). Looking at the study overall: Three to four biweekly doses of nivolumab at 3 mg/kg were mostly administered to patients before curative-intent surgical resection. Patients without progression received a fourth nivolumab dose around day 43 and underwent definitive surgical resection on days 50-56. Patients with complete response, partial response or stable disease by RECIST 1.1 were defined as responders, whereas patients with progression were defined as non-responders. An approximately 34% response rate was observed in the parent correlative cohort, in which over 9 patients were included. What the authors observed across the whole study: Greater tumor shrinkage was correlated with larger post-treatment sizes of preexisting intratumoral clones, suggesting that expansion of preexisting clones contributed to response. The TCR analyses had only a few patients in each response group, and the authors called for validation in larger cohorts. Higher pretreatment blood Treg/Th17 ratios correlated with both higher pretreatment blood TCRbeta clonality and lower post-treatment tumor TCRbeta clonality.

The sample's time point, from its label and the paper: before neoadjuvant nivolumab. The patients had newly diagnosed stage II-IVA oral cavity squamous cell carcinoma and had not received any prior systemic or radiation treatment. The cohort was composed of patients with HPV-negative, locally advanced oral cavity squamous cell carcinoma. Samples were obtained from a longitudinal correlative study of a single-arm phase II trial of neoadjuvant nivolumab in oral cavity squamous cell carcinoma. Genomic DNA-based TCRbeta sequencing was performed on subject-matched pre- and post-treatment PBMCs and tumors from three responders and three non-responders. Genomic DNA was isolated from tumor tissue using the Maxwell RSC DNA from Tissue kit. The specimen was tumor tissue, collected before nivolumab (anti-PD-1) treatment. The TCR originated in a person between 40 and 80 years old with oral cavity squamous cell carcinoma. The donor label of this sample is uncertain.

Here the CDR3 is given as CASSYSRAGRTGELFF. The nucleotide sequence is given as TGTGCCAGCAGTTACTCGAGGGCAGGGCGCACCGGGGAGCTGTTTTTT. This chain joins TRBV6-5 to TRBJ2-2; the D match is possibly TRBD1 or TRBD2, with 5 bases aligned in each. The cysteine opens and the phenylalanine closes a CDR3 of 16 amino acids. The kept DNA is CDR3 alone, 48 bases in frame from the first base. Via the germline V gene, CDR1 is MNHEY and CDR2 SVGAGI. V sheds 0 bases and J sheds 4 bases, leaving 12 bases between their ends.